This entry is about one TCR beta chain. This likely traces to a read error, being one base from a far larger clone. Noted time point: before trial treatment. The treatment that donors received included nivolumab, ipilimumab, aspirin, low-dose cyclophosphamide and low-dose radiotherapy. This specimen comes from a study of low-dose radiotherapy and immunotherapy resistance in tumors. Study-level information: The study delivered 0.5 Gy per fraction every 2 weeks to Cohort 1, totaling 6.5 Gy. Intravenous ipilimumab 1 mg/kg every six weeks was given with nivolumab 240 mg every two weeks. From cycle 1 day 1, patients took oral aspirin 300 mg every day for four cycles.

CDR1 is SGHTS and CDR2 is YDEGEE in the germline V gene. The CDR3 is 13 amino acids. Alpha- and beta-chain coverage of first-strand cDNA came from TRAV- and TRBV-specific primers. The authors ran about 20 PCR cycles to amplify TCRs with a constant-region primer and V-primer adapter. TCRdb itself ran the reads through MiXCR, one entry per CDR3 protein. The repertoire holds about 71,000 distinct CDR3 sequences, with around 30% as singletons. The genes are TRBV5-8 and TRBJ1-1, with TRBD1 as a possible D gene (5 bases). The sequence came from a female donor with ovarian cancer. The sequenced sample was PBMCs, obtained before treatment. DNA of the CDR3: TGTGTCAGCAGCCAACAGGCAGGCACTGAAGCTTTCTTT. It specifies CVSSQQAGTEAFF.